Listed here is a single TCR beta chain. These data belong to a study of blood T cell repertoires in COVID-19. On the study more broadly: PBMCs, B-cell-depleted T cells, or T cells provided the cDNA or gDNA that made up the material.

In the original workflow: Reference gene primer amplification yielded estimated nucleated cell counts. Produced via immunoSEQ multiplex PCR; TCRdb's table is partial and in-frame only. That table supplies the V and J calls and clone size; D and trimming were determined from the DNA. The table includes approximately 240,000 clones, 84% detected once. The CDR3 covers 15 residues. Germline CDR1 is SGHTS and CDR2 is YDEGEE. V was cut by 0 bases and J by 5 bases, with 14 bases left in between. The receptor was derived from a woman in her 30s who had recovered from COVID-19. Sequenced: peripheral blood. The rearrangement links TRBV5-8 to TRBJ1-1; D remains ambiguous. The CDR3 here is CASSLAGYGVTEAFF. The DNA of the CDR3 is TGTGCCAGCAGCTTGGCCGGGTATGGAGTGACTGAAGCTTTCTTT. Together with reference TRBV5-8 and TRBJ1-1, the CDR3 gives the full variable domain: EAGVTQSPTHLIKTRGQQATLRCSPISGHTSVYWYQQALGLGLQFLLWYDEGEERNRGNFPPRFSGRQFPNYSSELNVNALELEDSALYLCASSLAGYGVTEAFFGQGTRLTVV.